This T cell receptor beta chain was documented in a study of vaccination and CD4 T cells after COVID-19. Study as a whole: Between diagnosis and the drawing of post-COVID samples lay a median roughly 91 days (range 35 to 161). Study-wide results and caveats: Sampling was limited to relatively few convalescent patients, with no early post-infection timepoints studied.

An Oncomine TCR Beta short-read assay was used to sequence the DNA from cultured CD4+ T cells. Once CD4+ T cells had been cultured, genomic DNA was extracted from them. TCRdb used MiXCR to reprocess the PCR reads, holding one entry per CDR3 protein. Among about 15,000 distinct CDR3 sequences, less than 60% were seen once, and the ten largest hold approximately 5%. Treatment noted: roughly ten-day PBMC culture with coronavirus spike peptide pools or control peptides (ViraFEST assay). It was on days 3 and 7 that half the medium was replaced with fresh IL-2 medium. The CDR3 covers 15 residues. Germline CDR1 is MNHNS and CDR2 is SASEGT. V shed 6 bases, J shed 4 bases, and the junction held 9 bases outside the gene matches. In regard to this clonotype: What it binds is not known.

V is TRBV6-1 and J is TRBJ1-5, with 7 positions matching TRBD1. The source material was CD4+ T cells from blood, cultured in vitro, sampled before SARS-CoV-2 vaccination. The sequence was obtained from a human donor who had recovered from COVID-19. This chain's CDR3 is CASSRNRGGNQPQHF. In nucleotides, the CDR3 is TGTGCCAGCAGCCGGAACAGGGGAGGGAATCAGCCCCAGCATTTT.